These 32 T cell receptor beta chains were all obtained from the same sample, sequenced in a study of radiotherapy plus CTLA-4 blockade in lung cancer. TCRdb's copy holds only in-frame clones and misses some; the assay was immunoSEQ multiplex PCR. The sample shows approximately 35,000 clones, around 85% of them seen only once. Sequenced here: peripheral blood, sampled from a patient treated with radiotherapy plus ipilimumab. The receptors stem from a human donor with non-small cell lung cancer who had stable disease on radiotherapy plus ipilimumab.

The chain carries TRBV9 and TRBJ1-6; 11 bases are shared with TRBD1. The V and J ends lost 4 bases and 10 bases, in that order; junction bases with no gene match: 4. This CDR3 is 14 amino acids long. Germline V gives CDR1 SGDLS, CDR2 YYNGEE. As DNA, the CDR3 is TGTGCCAGCAGCCCCCGGGACAGGGGGTCACCCCTCCACTTT. Protein: CASSPRDRGSPLHF.

This clone was recorded a few times. The V call is TRBV4-3, the J call TRBJ2-7; TRBD1 might be the D (6 bases). The germline V gene encodes CDR1 LGHNA and CDR2 YSLEER. The V and J ends lost 1 base and 0 bases respectively, with 10 bases between them. This CDR3 has 15 amino acids. CDR3 DNA: TGCGCCAGCAGCCAAGGCAGGGGCCCCTCCTACGAGCAGTACTTC. Its protein product is CASSQGRGPSYEQYF.

The chain uses TRBV7-2 and TRBJ2-3; no clear D gene. Germline V gene data show CDR1 as SGHTA and CDR2 as FQGNSA. Trimming cost V 5 bases and J 2 bases, with 23 bases left between them. CDR3 length: 18 amino acids. The CDR3 spells CASSQASRPSPNTDTQYF. CDR3 in DNA: TGTGCCAGCAGCCAAGCCTCTCGTCCCTCACCAAACACAGATACGCAGTATTTT. Drawing the rest from reference TRBV7-2 and TRBJ2-3, the complete variable domain is GAGVSQSPSNKVTEKGKDVELRCDPISGHTALYWYRQSLGQGLEFLIYFQGNSAPDKSGLPSDRFSAERTGGSVSTLTIQRTQQEDSAVYLCASSQASRPSPNTDTQYFGPGTRLTVL.

V gene TRBV9 combines with J gene TRBJ2-3; D call uncertain. Trimming cost V 3 bases and J 1 base, with 6 bases left between them. Germline CDR1 and CDR2: SGDLS and YYNGEE. There are 13 residues in the CDR3. The CDR3 here is CASSARGTDTQYF. The CDR3 bases are TGTGCCAGCAGCGCCCGGGGCACAGATACGCAGTATTTT.

This clone occurred once. V usage is TRBV30 and J usage is TRBJ2-5; D uncertain. The germline V gene encodes CDR1 GTSNPN and CDR2 SVGIG (reference sequence). The CDR3 is 11 amino acids. V lost 7 bases, J lost 2 bases, and 8 bases lay in between. The CDR3 bases are TGTGCCTCCGGTTGGCAAGAGACCCAGTACTTC. Translation: CASGWQETQYF.

The rearrangement uses TRBV7-9 and TRBJ2-3, with D perhaps matching TRBD1 (6 bases). CDR3 length: 13 amino acids. Trimming stripped 5 bases from V and 12 bases from J, with 18 bases between. Germline loops: CDR1 SEHNR, CDR2 FQNEAQ (reference sequence). This chain's CDR3 is CASSPGARAAQYF. In DNA form, the CDR3 reads TGTGCCAGCAGCCCAGGGGCGAGGGCGGCACAGTATTTT.

The chain has TRBV4-2 and TRBJ2-1, with D maybe TRBD1 (5 bases). The CDR3 is 16 amino acids. Trimming shortened V by 0 bases and J by 7 bases, and 16 bases separated the two germline ends. Germline V gene data show CDR1 as LGHNA and CDR2 as YNFKEQ. The CDR3 loop is CASSQDKQGAGNEQFF. The CDR3 bases are TGTGCCAGCAGCCAAGACAAACAAGGGGCCGGGAATGAGCAGTTCTTC.

This sequence joins TRBV7-9 and TRBJ2-7; TRBD2 is a possible D gene (6 bases). The V and J ends lost 5 bases and 2 bases respectively, with 13 bases between them. Germline V gene lookup returns CDR1 SEHNR and CDR2 FQNEAQ (reference sequence). CDR3 size: 14 residues. CDR3: CASSPGLAPYEQYF. CDR3 bases: TGTGCCAGCAGCCCTGGGCTAGCGCCCTACGAGCAGTACTTC.

The J gene is TRBJ2-1, the V gene TRBV7-2, with 10 nucleotides matching TRBD2. From germline, CDR1 is SGHTA and CDR2 FQGNSA. The V segment lost 5 bases and the J segment 3 bases; nucleotides outside the gene matches: 7. The CDR3 runs to 16 residues. CDR3 amino acids: CASSRRLAGYYNEQFF. Written as DNA, the CDR3 is TGTGCCAGCAGCCGACGACTAGCGGGTTACTACAATGAGCAGTTCTTC.

The rearrangement joins TRBV5-1 to TRBJ2-7, with a tentative D call TRBD2 (6 bases). CDR1 and CDR2 (germline): SGHRS, YFSETQ. This CDR3 has 15 amino acids. Trimming left V 4 bases short and J 1 base short, with 15 bases between. Here the CDR3 reads CASSRTGTESYEQYF. CDR3 DNA: TGCGCCAGCAGCAGGACCGGGACTGAGTCCTACGAGCAGTACTTC.

The table lists this clone with a few counts. Other DNA sequences within the sample encode an identical CDR3. This sequence joins TRBV28 and TRBJ1-1; 9 nucleotides match TRBD1. CDR1 and CDR2 from the germline V gene are MDHEN and SYDVKM. The CDR3 contains 13 residues. Trimming cost V 6 bases and J 2 bases; bases outside gene matches: 1. CDR3 loop: CASRGQGNTEAFF. CDR3 DNA sequence: TGTGCCAGCAGGGGACAGGGAAACACTGAAGCTTTCTTT.

This rearrangement joins TRBV6-5 to TRBJ2-5; 8 nucleotides match TRBD2. This CDR3 region has 14 residues. The V and J ends lost 2 bases and 1 base, in that order; junction bases with no gene match: 0. CDR1 is MNHEY and CDR2 is SVGAGI in the germline V gene. The CDR3 loop reads CASSYSGGQETQYF. The CDR3 DNA reads as TGTGCCAGCAGTTACAGCGGGGGCCAAGAGACCCAGTACTTC.

V usage is TRBV4-3 and J usage is TRBJ2-7, with D unresolved. Germline loops: CDR1 LGHNA, CDR2 YSLEER. V lost 3 bases and J 7 bases, leaving 16 bases between the germline ends. The length of the CDR3 is 14 residues. In DNA, the CDR3 is TGCGCCAGCAGCCAGGGCCTGGAAGGATGGGAGCAGTACTTC. As protein: CASSQGLEGWEQYF.

The genes are TRBV7-9 and TRBJ2-1; TRBD2 aligns across 8 bases. The CDR3 totals 16 residues. Germline CDR1 is SEHNR and CDR2 is FQNEAQ (reference sequence). Losses at the gene ends were 2 bases for V and 5 bases for J; bases not matched to a gene: 8. CDR3 protein: CASSLSGLAGDNEQFF. CDR3 coding DNA: TGTGCCAGCAGCTTAAGTGGACTAGCTGGGGACAATGAGCAGTTCTTC.

The chain combines TRBV15 with TRBJ2-5, with TRBD2 matching 7 bases. CDR3 size: 13 residues. Germline CDR1 reads LNHNV; CDR2 reads YYDKDF (reference sequence). Trimming at V came to 5 bases and at J to 4 bases, leaving 4 bases not matched to a gene. CDR3 amino acids: CATSGRGGETQYF. CDR3 sequence (DNA): TGTGCCACCAGCGGGAGGGGAGGAGAGACCCAGTACTTC.

The chain is built from TRBV6-5 and TRBJ2-1; maybe TRBD2 (6 bases). This CDR3 has 13 amino acids. Between the trimmed V and J ends, which lost 2 bases and 9 bases, there was a span of 11 bases. CDR1 is MNHEY and CDR2 is SVGAGI in the germline V gene. CDR3 DNA: TGTGCCAGCAGTTACGGCGGGAAGGGTGAGCAGTTCTTC. Protein sequence: CASSYGGKGEQFF.

The gene calls are TRBV7-9 and TRBJ2-5; D unclear. Gene TRBJ2-7 matches the end of the DNA better, so the J call may be wrong. This CDR3 has 15 amino acids. In germline, CDR1 is SEHNR, CDR2 FQNEAQ (reference sequence). This CDR3 reads CASSEDGRSSYEQYF. The DNA for the CDR3 is TGTGCCAGCAGCGAAGACGGAAGGAGCTCCTACGAGCAGTACTTC.

The chain joins TRBV7-3 to TRBJ1-4; D uncertain. V lost 1 base and J 8 bases, leaving 17 bases between the germline ends. This CDR3 contains 16 residues. CDR1 and CDR2 from the germline V gene are SGHTA and FQGTGA. The DNA of the CDR3 is TGTGCCAGCAGCTTAAATCGTCGGTGGTCCGGGGAAAAACTGTTTTTT. This translates into CASSLNRRWSGEKLFF.

The V and J genes are TRBV5-6 and TRBJ2-2, with D perhaps matching TRBD2 (5 bases). Deletions cut 0 bases from V and 1 base from J, with 7 bases between. CDR3 size: 15 residues. Germline V lookup: CDR1 SGHDT, CDR2 YYEEEE. CDR3 region: CASSLGEGNTGELFF. The CDR3 region has the DNA TGTGCCAGCAGCTTGGGAGAGGGGAACACCGGGGAGCTGTTTTTT.

J is TRBJ2-2 and V is TRBV5-4; D perhaps matches TRBD2 (5 bases). The V and J ends lost 9 bases and 6 bases respectively, with 15 bases between them. The CDR3 has 13 amino acids. CDR1 and CDR2 (germline): SGHNT, YYREEE (reference sequence). CDR3 sequence reads: CATSTVRAGELFF. Here the CDR3 DNA reads TGTGCCACCTCGACGGTGAGGGCCGGGGAGCTGTTTTTT.

The J gene is TRBJ2-5, the V gene TRBV21-1; TRBD2, the table's D call, was not compared with the DNA. The J call could be wrong; TRBJ2-7 is a better fit for the DNA end. TRBV21-1 is listed as a pseudogene. The length of the CDR3 is 14 residues. In DNA form, the CDR3 reads TGTGCCAGCCGCCCCCTTCGGGGTCTTAACGAGCAGTACTTC. It yields the protein CASRPLRGLNEQYF.

There are a few counts of this clone. This chain connects TRBV7-7 to TRBJ2-7, with D perhaps TRBD1 (6 bases). Trimming took off 4 bases at V and 3 bases at J, with 10 bases between the two ends. The CDR3 consists of 13 residues. Germline CDR1 SSHAT, CDR2 FNYEAQ (reference sequence). CDR3 sequence reads: CASSSGQNYEQYF. The CDR3 nucleotides are TGTGCCAGCAGCTCCGGACAGAACTACGAGCAGTACTTC. The variable domain in full, completed from reference TRBV7-7 and TRBJ2-7, reads GAGVSQSPRYKVTKRGQDVTLRCDPISSHATLYWYQQALGQGPEFLTYFNYEAQPDKSGLPSDRFSAERPEGSISTLTIQRTEQRDSAMYRCASSSGQNYEQYFGPGTRLTVT.

This chain uses TRBV11-2 with TRBJ2-2; 9 bases fit TRBD2. The CDR3 runs 16 residues. V lost 3 bases, J lost 1 base, and 3 bases stayed unmatched. Germline V gene sequence: CDR1 SGHAT, CDR2 FQNNGV. This CDR3 is CASSFLSGGNTGELFF. Written as DNA, the CDR3 is TGTGCCAGCAGCTTCCTTAGCGGGGGGAACACCGGGGAGCTGTTTTTT. The full variable domain, with the rest looked up from reference TRBV11-2 and TRBJ2-2, is EAGVAQSPRYKIIEKRQSVAFWCNPISGHATLYWYQQILGQGPKLLIQFQNNGVVDDSQLPKDRFSAERLKGVDSTLKIQPAKLEDSAVYLCASSFLSGGNTGELFFGEGSRLTVL.

The genes are TRBV9 and TRBJ1-2, with 7 nucleotides matching TRBD1. CDR1 and CDR2 from the germline V gene are SGDLS and YYNGEE. The CDR3 runs to 14 residues. The ends lost 3 bases at V and 3 bases at J; junction bases unmatched: 5. CDR3 protein: CASSGEGQHYGYTF. The DNA for the CDR3 is TGTGCCAGCAGCGGTGAGGGACAGCACTATGGCTACACCTTC.

This clone was seen more than once but under ten times. The chain uses TRBV4-2 and TRBJ2-3; no clear D gene. V was cut by 0 bases and J by 2 bases, with 12 bases left in between. The CDR3 is 16 amino acids. Germline values: CDR1 LGHNA, CDR2 YNFKEQ. The chain's CDR3 is CASSQEFSDHTDTQYF. CDR3 bases: TGTGCCAGCAGCCAAGAGTTCAGCGACCACACAGATACGCAGTATTTT.

The chain couples TRBV11-3 to TRBJ2-4; D possibly corresponds to TRBD2 (5 bases). The V and J ends lost 5 bases and 0 bases respectively, with 11 bases between them. In germline, CDR1 is SGHNT, CDR2 YENEEA. The CDR3 has 15 residues. Here the CDR3 reads CASSPGRGAKNIQYF. The DNA for the CDR3 is TGTGCCAGCAGCCCGGGTCGGGGAGCCAAAAACATTCAGTACTTC. Drawing the rest from reference TRBV11-3 and TRBJ2-4, the complete variable domain is EAGVVQSPRYKIIEKKQPVAFWCNPISGHNTLYWYLQNLGQGPELLIRYENEEAVDDSQLPKDRFSAERLKGVDSTLKIQPAELGDSAVYLCASSPGRGAKNIQYFGAGTRLSVL.

This chain connects TRBV7-6 to TRBJ1-2, with a weak D call TRBD1 (6 bases). The CDR3 length is 14 residues. Trimming stripped 5 bases from V and 2 bases from J, with 12 bases between. CDR1 is SGHVS and CDR2 is FNYEAQ in the germline V gene. The CDR3 nucleotides are TGTGCCAGCAGCCCTGACAGGTCCAACTATGGCTACACCTTC. Its protein is CASSPDRSNYGYTF.

Only one count was recorded for this clone. The rearrangement joins TRBV4-1 to TRBJ2-7, with TRBD1 as a possible D gene (6 bases). CDR3 length equals 13 residues. Germline assignment: CDR1 MGHRA and CDR2 YSYEKL. The V end was cut by 4 bases, the J end by 3 bases, with 10 bases between. The CDR3 reads CASSLRDNYEQYF. CDR3 in DNA: TGCGCCAGCAGCCTCCGGGACAACTACGAGCAGTACTTC.

Worth noting for this clone: At one of its ends the junction is not consistent with the germline gene, which may arise from a read error. V is TRBV7-7 and J is TRBJ2-5; TRBD1 agrees at 10 bases. The J call could be wrong; TRBJ2-7 is a better fit for the DNA end. Germline values: CDR1 SSHAT, CDR2 FNYEAQ (reference sequence). This CDR3 comprises 15 residues. The CDR3 protein is CASSARDRGSHEQYF. DNA of the CDR3: TGTGCTAGCAGCGCCCGGGACAGGGGAAGTCACGAGCAGTACTTC.

This chain links TRBV6-5 with TRBJ2-1; 7 nucleotides match TRBD2. V lost 0 bases, J lost 8 bases, and 7 bases stayed unmatched. The germline CDR1 and CDR2 sequences are MNHEY and SVGAGI. This CDR3 is built from 15 residues. The CDR3 reads CASSYSGGRWDEQFF. The DNA for the CDR3 is TGTGCCAGCAGTTACTCGGGCGGGAGATGGGATGAGCAGTTCTTC.

The gene calls are TRBV5-1 and TRBJ2-7, with TRBD1 matching 11 bases. V was pared by 1 base and J by 7 bases, with 7 bases of the junction left unmatched. CDR1 and CDR2 from the germline V gene are SGHRS and YFSETQ. The CDR3 runs 15 residues. CDR3 DNA sequence: TGCGCCAGCAGCTTGTCCGGACAGGGGGCGCAGGAGCAGTACTTC. This codes for CASSLSGQGAQEQYF.

This clone was recorded a few times. The chain links TRBV19 to TRBJ2-1; D uncertain. This CDR3 spans 13 amino acids. Germline V gene sequence: CDR1 LNHDA, CDR2 SQIVND (reference sequence). The V end lost 7 bases, the J end lost 2 bases, and 9 bases lay between the germline ends. CDR3 residues: CASNPGPYNEQFF. The CDR3 region has the DNA TGTGCCAGTAACCCTGGCCCCTACAATGAGCAGTTCTTC.